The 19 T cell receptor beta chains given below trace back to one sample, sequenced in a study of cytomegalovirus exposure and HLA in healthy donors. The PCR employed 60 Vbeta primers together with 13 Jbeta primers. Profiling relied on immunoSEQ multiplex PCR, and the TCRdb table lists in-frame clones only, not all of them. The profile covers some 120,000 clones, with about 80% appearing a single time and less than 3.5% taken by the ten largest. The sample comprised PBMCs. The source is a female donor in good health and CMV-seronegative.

The chain's CDR3 is CASSWTGTNEKLFF. CDR3 nucleotides: TGTGCCAGCAGCTGGACAGGGACTAATGAAAAACTGTTTTTT. The V gene is TRBV7-9, the J gene TRBJ1-4; 8 bases agree with TRBD1. Germline CDR1 is SEHNR and CDR2 is FQNEAQ (reference sequence). There are 14 residues in the CDR3. V dropped 4 bases and J dropped 2; count of bases not matched to a gene: 0.

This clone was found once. CDR3 coding DNA: TGTGCCAGCAGCTTTGAGTACGGGGAAGCTTTCTTT. Amino acids: CASSFEYGEAFF. The V gene is TRBV11-2, the J gene TRBJ1-1, with D hard to call. The germline V gene encodes CDR1 SGHAT and CDR2 FQNNGV. The CDR3 length is 12 residues. The V end was cut by 3 bases, the J end by 8 bases, with 10 bases between. Filled out from reference TRBV11-2 and TRBJ1-1, the complete variable domain reads EAGVAQSPRYKIIEKRQSVAFWCNPISGHATLYWYQQILGQGPKLLIQFQNNGVVDDSQLPKDRFSAERLKGVDSTLKIQPAKLEDSAVYLCASSFEYGEAFFGQGTRLTVV.

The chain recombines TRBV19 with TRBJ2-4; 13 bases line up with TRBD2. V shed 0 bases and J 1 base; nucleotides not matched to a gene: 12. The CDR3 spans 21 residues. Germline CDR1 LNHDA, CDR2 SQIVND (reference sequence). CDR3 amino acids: CASSIDRGLAGALGAKNIQYF. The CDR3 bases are TGTGCCAGTAGTATAGATCGAGGACTAGCGGGGGCGCTGGGGGCCAAAAACATTCAGTACTTC.

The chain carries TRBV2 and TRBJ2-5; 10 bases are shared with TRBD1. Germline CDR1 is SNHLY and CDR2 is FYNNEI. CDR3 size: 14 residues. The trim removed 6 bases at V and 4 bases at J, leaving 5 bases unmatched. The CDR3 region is CASRRTGGSETQYF. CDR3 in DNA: TGTGCCAGCAGGAGGACAGGGGGTTCAGAGACCCAGTACTTC.

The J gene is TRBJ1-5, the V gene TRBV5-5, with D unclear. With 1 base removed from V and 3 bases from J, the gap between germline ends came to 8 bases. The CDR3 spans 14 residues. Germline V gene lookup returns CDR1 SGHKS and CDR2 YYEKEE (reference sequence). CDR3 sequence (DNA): TGTGCCAGCAGCTTGTGGCAGGACAATCAGCCCCAGCATTTT. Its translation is CASSLWQDNQPQHF.

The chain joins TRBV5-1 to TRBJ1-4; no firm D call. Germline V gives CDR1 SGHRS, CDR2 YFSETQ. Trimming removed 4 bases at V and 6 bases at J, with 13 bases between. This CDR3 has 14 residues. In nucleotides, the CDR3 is TGCGCCAGCAGCCGCGACGGGTGGGATGAAAAACTGTTTTTT. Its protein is CASSRDGWDEKLFF. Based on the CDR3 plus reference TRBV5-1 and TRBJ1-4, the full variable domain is KAGVTQTPRYLIKTRGQQVTLSCSPISGHRSVSWYQQTPGQGLQFLFEYFSETQRNKGNFPGRFSGRQFSNSRSEMNVSTLELGDSALYLCASSRDGWDEKLFFGSGTQLSVL.

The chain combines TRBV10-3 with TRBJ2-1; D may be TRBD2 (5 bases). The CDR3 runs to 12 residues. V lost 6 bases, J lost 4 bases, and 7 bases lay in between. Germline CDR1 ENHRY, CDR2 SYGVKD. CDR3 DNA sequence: TGTGCCATCAGGGACTTTTACAATGAGCAGTTCTTC. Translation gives CAIRDFYNEQFF.

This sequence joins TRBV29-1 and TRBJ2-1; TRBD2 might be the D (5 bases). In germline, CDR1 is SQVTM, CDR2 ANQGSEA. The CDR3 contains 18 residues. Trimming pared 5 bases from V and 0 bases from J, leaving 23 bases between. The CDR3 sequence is CSVPPGGLPTSSYNEQFF. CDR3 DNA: TGCAGCGTTCCCCCTGGAGGCCTCCCCACCAGCTCCTACAATGAGCAGTTCTTC.

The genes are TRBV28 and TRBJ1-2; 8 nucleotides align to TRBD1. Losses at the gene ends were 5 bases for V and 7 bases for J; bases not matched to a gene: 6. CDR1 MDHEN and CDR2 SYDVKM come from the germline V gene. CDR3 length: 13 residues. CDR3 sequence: CASSPDRAAGYTF. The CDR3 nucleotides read TGTGCCAGCAGTCCGGACAGGGCGGCTGGCTACACCTTC.

The CDR3 spells CASSIEGSGGWDYNEQFF. Written as DNA, the CDR3 is TGTGCCAGTAGTATAGAAGGTAGCGGGGGGTGGGACTACAATGAGCAGTTCTTC. The chain is built from TRBV19 and TRBJ2-1, with 10 bases matching TRBD2. Trimming took 0 bases from V and 3 from J; bases not matched to a gene: 8. The germline V gene has CDR1 LNHDA and CDR2 SQIVND (reference sequence). CDR3 size: 18 residues.

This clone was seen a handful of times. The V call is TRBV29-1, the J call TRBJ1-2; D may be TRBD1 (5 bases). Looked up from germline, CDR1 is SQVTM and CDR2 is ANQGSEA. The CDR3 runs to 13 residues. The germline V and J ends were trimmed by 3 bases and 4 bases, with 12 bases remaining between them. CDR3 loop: CSVDQGSIYGYTF. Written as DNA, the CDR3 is TGCAGCGTTGATCAGGGAAGCATCTATGGCTACACCTTC.

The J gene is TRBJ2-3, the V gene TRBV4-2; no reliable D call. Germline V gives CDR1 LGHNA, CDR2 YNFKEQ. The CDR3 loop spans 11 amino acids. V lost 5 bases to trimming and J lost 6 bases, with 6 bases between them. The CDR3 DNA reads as TGTGCCAGCAGCGCGAGGGATACGCAGTATTTT. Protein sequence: CASSARDTQYF.

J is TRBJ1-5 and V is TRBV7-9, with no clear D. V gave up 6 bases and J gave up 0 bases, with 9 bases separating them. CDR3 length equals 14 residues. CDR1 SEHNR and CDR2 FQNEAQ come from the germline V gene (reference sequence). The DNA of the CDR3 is TGTGCCAGCAGTCCGGTCCTTAGCAATCAGCCCCAGCATTTT. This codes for CASSPVLSNQPQHF.

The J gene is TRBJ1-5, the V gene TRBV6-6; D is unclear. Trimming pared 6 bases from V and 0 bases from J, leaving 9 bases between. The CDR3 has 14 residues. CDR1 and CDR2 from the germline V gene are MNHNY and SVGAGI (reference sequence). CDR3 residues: CASRTRNSNQPQHF. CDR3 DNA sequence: TGTGCCAGCAGAACGAGGAATAGCAATCAGCCCCAGCATTTT.

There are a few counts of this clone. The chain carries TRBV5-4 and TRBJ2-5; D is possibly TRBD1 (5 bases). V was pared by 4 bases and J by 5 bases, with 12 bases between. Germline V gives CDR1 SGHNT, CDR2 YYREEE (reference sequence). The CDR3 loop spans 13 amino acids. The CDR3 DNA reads TGTGCCAGCAGCCAAGAACCAGGGGAGACCCAGTACTTC. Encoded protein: CASSQEPGETQYF.

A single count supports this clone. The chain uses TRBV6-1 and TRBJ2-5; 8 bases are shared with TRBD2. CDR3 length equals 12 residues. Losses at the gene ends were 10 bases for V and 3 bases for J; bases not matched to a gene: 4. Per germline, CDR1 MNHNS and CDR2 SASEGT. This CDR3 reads CATSAGEETQYF. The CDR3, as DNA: TGTGCCACATCAGCGGGGGAAGAGACCCAGTACTTC.

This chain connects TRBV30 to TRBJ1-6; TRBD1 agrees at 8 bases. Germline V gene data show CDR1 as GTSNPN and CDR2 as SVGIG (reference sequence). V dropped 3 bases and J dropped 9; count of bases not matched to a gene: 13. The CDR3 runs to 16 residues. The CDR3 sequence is CAWSHRSTGVGSPLHF. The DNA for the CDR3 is TGTGCCTGGAGCCACCGATCGACAGGGGTTGGTTCACCCCTCCACTTT.

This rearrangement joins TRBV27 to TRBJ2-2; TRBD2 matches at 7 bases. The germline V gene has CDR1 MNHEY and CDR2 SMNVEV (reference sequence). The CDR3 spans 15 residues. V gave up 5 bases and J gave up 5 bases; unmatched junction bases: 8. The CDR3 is CASSPQLGGTGELFF. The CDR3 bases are TGTGCCAGCAGTCCCCAGTTGGGGGGGACCGGGGAGCTGTTTTTT.

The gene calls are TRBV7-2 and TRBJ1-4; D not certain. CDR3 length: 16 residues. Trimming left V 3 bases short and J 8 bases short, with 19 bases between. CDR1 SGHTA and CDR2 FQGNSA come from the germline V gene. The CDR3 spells CASSFILGGLGEKLFF. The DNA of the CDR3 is TGTGCCAGCAGCTTCATATTAGGAGGGCTAGGGGAAAAACTGTTTTTT.